Listed here is a single TCR beta chain. It lacks a known antigen. Per-base qualities were not stored, and no clone one base away is much larger. The time point label, as the study defines it: baseline before first vaccination. Samples from vaccinated people were obtained from the UK trials COV001 and COV002, which included a single-blind randomized controlled phase 2/3 trial of AZD1222 (ChAdOx1 nCoV-19) in healthy adults. For TCRbeta chain sequencing, PBMC samples were collected from trial participants at day 0 and at day 28 after the second dose. The CDR3 regions of human TCRbeta chains were analyzed by immunosequencing. Processing in the source paper ran as follows. Repertoire TCRs were matched against a reference library of SARS-CoV-2-specific TCRs generated with the MIRA antigen-specificity platform. Breadth was defined as the fraction of unique TCRs that were SARS-CoV-2-associated, and depth was defined as the fraction of total T cells that were SARS-CoV-2-associated. Using the MIRA data, every spike-specific TCR was mapped to the spike region that the TCR reacted to and assigned to either a CD4 or a CD8 class. Log10-transformed breadth and depth values were compared by one-way ANOVA with Sidak's multiple comparisons tests. The source is immuneACCESS, and TCRdb retained only in-frame sequences with V and J called. Part of the clones is not carried over; for the studies checked, unresolved V genes explain less than half of this, and the remainder is unexplained. The V and J calls and the clone size are those of that table, but D and trimming were determined from the DNA. Counted in this sample were around 140,000 clones; roughly 92% of them appeared once. Around 5.4% of the sample is held by the ten biggest clonotypes.

This sample was included in a study of T cell responses to AZD1222 COVID-19 vaccine (dated by TCRdb to the early 2020s). The study in broad terms: AZD1222 recipients given second doses at about 4 weeks or at about 12 weeks were pooled, since spike-specific TCR depth and breadth were not found to differ between the two schedules. Enrollment into the trials was organized by age into subgroups of 18-55, 56-69 and 70-plus years, and those subgroups contained approximately 150, 30 and 60 TCR-sequenced participants, respectively. TCR sequencing was performed for 230 to 250 trial participants, of whom roughly 200 were given two doses of AZD1222 and around 25 were given two doses of MenACWY control vaccine.

On the study overall, not on this receptor specifically: The 56-69-year group was small, and its depth increase did not reach significance, likely because of low power. Because no samples from the day 14 peak response were available, repertoires could be characterized only after the peak T cell response. A significant rise in spike-specific TCR breadth and depth was observed after two AZD1222 doses relative to day 0 and relative to MenACWY recipients. Reportedly, close to half of the unique spike-specific TCRs recognized epitopes lying outside the regions that are mutated in the B.1.351 and B.1.1.7 variants. Participants were mostly white British, with more females than males. The authors suggested clonal diversity may have been underestimated. Conclusions about previously exposed vaccinees are limited because only six or seven AZD1222 recipients were SARS-CoV-2 seropositive at baseline. CD4 TCRs associated with the vaccine covered the entire spike protein, and the dominant responses were in regions 160-218 and 743-854.

V is clipped by 1 base and J by 4 bases, and the sequence between their germline boundaries is 13 bases long. The CDR3 sequence holds 15 residues, the cysteine and phenylalanine included. The kept DNA is CDR3 alone, 45 bases in frame from the first base. Looking up the germline V gene yields CDR1 SGHVS and CDR2 FQNEAQ. Recombination joined TRBV7-8 with TRBJ1-1; a tentative D match to TRBD1 spans 5 bases. The sample was peripheral blood, taken on day 0 of AZD1222 vaccination. The origin of this receptor is an adult in good health. The CDR3 region: CASSLVFTGGTEAFF. The bases read TGTGCCAGCAGCTTAGTCTTCACGGGGGGCACTGAAGCTTTCTTT. The CDR3, completed at both ends by the reference TRBV7-8 and TRBJ1-1 genes, gives the full variable domain GAGVSQSPRYKVAKRGQDVALRCDPISGHVSLFWYQQALGQGPEFLTYFQNEAQLDKSGLPSDRFFAERPEGSVSTLKIQRTQQEDSAVYLCASSLVFTGGTEAFFGQGTRLTVV.